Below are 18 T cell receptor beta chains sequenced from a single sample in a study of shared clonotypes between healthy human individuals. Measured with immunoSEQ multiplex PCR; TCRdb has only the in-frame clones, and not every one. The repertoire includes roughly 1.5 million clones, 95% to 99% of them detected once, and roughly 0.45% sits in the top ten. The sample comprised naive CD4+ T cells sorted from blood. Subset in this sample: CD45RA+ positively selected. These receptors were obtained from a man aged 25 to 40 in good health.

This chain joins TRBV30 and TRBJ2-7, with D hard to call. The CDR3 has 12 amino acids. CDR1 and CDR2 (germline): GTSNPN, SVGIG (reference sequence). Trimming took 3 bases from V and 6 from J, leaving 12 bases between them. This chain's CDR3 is CAWRGQFGEQYF. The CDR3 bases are TGTGCCTGGAGGGGCCAGTTCGGCGAGCAGTACTTC.

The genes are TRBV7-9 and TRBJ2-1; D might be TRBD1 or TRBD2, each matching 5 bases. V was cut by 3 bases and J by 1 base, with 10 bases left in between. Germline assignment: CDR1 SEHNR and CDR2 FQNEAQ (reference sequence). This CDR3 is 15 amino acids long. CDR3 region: CASSFREQSYNEQFF. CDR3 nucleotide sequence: TGTGCCAGCAGCTTCAGGGAGCAGTCCTACAATGAGCAGTTCTTC.

The CDR3, as DNA: TGTGCCATCAGTGAGCCCGGACTAGCGGGACTCTACGAGCAGTACTTC. Its protein is CAISEPGLAGLYEQYF. The chain employs TRBV10-3 and TRBJ2-7; the match to TRBD2 covers 12 bases. The CDR3 is 16 amino acids. Germline trimming cut 2 bases from V and 3 bases from J; bases unmatched to any gene: 5. The germline CDR1 and CDR2 sequences are ENHRY and SYGVKD.

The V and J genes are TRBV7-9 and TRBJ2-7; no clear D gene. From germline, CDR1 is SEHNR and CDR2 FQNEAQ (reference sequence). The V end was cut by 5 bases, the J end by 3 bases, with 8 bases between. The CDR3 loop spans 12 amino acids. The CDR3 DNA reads TGTGCCAGCAGCGCCCGACTCTACGAGCAGTACTTC. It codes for CASSARLYEQYF.

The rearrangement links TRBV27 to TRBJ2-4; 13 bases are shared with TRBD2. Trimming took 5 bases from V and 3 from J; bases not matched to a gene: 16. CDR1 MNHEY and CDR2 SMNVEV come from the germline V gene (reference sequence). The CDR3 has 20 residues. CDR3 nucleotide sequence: TGTGCCAGCAGTCGACCCACCGGGACTAGCGGGAATGGGTTCAAAAACATTCAGTACTTC. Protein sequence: CASSRPTGTSGNGFKNIQYF.

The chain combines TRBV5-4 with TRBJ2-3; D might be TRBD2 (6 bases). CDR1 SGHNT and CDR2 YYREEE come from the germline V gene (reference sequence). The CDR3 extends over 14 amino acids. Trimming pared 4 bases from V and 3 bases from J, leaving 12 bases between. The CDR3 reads CASSTMAGTDTQYF. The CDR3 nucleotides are TGTGCCAGCAGCACGATGGCGGGAACAGATACGCAGTATTTT.

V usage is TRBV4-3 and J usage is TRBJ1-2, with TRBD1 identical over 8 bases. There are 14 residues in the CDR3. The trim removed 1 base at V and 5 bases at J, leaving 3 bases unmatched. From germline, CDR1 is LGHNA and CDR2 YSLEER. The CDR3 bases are TGCGCCAGCAGCCAAGGGACAGGGTTTTATGGCTACACCTTC. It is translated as CASSQGTGFYGYTF.

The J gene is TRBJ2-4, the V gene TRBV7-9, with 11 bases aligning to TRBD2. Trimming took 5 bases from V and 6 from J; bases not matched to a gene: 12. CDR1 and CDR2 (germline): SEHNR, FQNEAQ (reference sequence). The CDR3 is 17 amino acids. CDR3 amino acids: CASSTGGRLAGRNIQYF. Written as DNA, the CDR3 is TGTGCCAGCAGCACTGGGGGTAGACTAGCGGGAAGAAACATTCAGTACTTC.

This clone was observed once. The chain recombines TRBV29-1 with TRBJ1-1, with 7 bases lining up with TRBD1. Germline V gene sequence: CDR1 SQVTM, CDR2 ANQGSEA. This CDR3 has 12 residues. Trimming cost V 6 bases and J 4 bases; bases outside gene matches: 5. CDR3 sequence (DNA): TGCAGCGTCAGACAGGGACTCACTGAAGCTTTCTTT. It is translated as CSVRQGLTEAFF.

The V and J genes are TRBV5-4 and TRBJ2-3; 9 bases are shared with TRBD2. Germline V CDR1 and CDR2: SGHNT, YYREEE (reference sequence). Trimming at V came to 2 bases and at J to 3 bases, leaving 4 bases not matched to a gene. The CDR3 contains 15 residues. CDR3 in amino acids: CASSFKTSGTDTQYF. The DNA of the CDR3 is TGTGCCAGCAGCTTTAAGACTAGCGGAACAGATACGCAGTATTTT. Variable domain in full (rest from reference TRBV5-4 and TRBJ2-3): ETGVTQSPTHLIKTRGQQVTLRCSSQSGHNTVSWYQQALGQGPQFIFQYYREEENGRGNFPPRFSGLQFPNYSSELNVNALELDDSALYLCASSFKTSGTDTQYFGPGTRLTVL.

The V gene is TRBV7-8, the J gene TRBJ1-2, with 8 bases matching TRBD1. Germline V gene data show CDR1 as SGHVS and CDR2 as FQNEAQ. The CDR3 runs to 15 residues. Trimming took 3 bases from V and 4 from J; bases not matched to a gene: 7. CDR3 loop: CASSFVQGAVYGYTF. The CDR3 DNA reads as TGTGCCAGCAGCTTCGTGCAGGGGGCGGTCTATGGCTACACCTTC.

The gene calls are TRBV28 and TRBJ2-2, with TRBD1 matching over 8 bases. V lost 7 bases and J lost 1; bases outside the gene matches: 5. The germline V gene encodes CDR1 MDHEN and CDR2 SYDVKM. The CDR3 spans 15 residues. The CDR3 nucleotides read TGTGCCAGCACCCCCGGGACAGGGAACACCGGGGAGCTGTTTTTT. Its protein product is CASTPGTGNTGELFF.

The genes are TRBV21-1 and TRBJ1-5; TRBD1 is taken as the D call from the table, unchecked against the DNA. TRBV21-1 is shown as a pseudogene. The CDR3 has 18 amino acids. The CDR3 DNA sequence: TGTGCCAGCAGCACACACCAGTCCGGCAGGGATCTTAATCAGCCCCAGCATTTT. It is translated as CASSTHQSGRDLNQPQHF.

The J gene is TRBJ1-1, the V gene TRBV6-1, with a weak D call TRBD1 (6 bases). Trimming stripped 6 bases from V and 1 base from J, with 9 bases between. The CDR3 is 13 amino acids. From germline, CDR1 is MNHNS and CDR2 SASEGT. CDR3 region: CASRPQGNTEAFF. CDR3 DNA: TGTGCCAGCAGACCACAGGGGAACACTGAAGCTTTCTTT.

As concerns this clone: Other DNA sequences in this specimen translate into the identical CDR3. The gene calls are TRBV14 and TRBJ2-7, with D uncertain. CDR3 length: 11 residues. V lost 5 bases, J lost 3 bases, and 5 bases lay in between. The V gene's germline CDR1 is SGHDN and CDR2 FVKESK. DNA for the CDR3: TGTGCCAGCAGCTCCGGCTACGAGCAGTACTTC. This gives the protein CASSSGYEQYF.

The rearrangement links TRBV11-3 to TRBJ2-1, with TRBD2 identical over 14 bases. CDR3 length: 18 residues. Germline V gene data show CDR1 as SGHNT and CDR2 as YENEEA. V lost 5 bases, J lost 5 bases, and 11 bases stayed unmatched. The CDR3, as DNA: TGTGCCAGCAGCCCTGGGACTAGCGGGAGTATTAGCGACAATGAGCAGTTCTTC. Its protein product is CASSPGTSGSISDNEQFF.

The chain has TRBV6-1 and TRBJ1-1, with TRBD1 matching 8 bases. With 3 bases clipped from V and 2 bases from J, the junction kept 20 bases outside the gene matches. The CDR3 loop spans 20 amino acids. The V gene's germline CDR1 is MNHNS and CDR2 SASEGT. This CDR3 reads CASSDKLGQGRLLGNTEAFF. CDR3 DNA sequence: TGTGCCAGCAGTGACAAACTCGGACAGGGTCGACTCCTCGGCAACACTGAAGCTTTCTTT.

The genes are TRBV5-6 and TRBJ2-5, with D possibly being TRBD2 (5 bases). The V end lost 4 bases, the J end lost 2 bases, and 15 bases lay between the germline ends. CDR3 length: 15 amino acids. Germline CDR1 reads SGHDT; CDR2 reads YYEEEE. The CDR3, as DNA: TGTGCCAGCAGCCCGACGGGAAGGCGGCAAGAGACCCAGTACTTC. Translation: CASSPTGRRQETQYF.